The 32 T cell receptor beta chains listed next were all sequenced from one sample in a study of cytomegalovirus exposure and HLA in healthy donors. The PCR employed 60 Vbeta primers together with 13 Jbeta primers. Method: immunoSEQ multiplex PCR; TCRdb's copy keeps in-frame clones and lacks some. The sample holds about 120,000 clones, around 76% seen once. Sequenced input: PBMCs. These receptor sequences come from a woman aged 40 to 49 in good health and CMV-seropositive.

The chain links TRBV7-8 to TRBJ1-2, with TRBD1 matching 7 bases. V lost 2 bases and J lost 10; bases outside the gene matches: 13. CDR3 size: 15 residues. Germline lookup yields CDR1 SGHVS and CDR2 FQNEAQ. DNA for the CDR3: TGTGCCAGCAGCTTACGATATACAGGGGAAGAGGACTACACCTTC. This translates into CASSLRYTGEEDYTF.

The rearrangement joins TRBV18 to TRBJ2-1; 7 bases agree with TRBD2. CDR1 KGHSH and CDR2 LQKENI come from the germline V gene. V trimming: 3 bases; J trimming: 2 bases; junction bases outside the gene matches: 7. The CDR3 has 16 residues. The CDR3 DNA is TGTGCCAGCTCACCTCAGACTAGCCCTACCTACAATGAGCAGTTCTTC. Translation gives CASSPQTSPTYNEQFF.

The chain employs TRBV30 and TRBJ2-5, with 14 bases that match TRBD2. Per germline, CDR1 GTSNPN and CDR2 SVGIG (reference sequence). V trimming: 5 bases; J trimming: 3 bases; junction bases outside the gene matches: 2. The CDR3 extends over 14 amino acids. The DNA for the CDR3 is TGTGCCTGGGGGACTAGCGGGGGAGAAGAGACCCAGTACTTC. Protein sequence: CAWGTSGGEETQYF. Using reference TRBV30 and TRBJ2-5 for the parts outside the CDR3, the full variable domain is SQTIHQWPATLVQPVGSPLSLECTVEGTSNPNLYWYRQAAGRGLQLLFYSVGIGQISSEVPQNLSASRPQDRQFILSSKKLLLSDSGFYLCAWGTSGGEETQYFGPGTRLLVL.

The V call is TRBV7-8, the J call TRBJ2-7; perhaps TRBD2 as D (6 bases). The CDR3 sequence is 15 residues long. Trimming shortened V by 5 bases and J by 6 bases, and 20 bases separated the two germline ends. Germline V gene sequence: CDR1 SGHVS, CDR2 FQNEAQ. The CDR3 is CASSPRRVAVSEQYF. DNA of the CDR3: TGTGCCAGCAGCCCTCGGAGGGTAGCGGTTAGCGAGCAGTACTTC. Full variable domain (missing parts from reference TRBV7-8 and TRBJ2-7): GAGVSQSPRYKVAKRGQDVALRCDPISGHVSLFWYQQALGQGPEFLTYFQNEAQLDKSGLPSDRFFAERPEGSVSTLKIQRTQQEDSAVYLCASSPRRVAVSEQYFGPGTRLTVT.

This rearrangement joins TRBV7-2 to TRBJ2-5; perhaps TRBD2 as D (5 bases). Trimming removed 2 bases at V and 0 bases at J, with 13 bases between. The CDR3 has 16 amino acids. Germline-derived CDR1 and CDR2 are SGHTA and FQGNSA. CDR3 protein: CASSLYFSGHQETQYF. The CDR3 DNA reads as TGTGCCAGCAGCTTATATTTCAGCGGCCACCAAGAGACCCAGTACTTC. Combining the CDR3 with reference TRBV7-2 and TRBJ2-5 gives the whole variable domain GAGVSQSPSNKVTEKGKDVELRCDPISGHTALYWYRQSLGQGLEFLIYFQGNSAPDKSGLPSDRFSAERTGGSVSTLTIQRTQQEDSAVYLCASSLYFSGHQETQYFGPGTRLLVL.

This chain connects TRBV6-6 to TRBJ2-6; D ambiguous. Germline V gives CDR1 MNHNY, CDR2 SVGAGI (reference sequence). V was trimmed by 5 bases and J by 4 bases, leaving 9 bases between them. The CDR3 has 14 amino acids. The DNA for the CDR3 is TGTGCCAGCAGTCATGTGGAGGGGGCCAACGTCCTGACTTTC. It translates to CASSHVEGANVLTF.

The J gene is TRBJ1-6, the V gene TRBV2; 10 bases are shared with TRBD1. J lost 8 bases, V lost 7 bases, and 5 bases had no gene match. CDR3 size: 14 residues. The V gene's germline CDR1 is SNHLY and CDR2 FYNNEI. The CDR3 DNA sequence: TGTGCCAGCAAGCCAGGGACAGGGGATTCACCCCTCCACTTT. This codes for CASKPGTGDSPLHF.

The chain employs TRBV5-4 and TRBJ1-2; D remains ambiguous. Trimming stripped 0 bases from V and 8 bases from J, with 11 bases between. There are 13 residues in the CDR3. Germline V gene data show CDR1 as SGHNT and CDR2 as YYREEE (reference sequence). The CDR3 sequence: CASSLESGNGYTF. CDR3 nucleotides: TGTGCCAGCAGCTTGGAATCGGGGAACGGCTACACCTTC.

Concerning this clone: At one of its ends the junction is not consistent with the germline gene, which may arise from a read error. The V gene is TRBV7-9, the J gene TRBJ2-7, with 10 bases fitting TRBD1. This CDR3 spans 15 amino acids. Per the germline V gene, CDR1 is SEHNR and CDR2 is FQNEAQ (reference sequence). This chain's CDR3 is CSSSLVSGTGAEQYF. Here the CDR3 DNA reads TGTTCCAGCAGCTTAGTATCCGGGACAGGGGCCGAGCAGTACTTC.

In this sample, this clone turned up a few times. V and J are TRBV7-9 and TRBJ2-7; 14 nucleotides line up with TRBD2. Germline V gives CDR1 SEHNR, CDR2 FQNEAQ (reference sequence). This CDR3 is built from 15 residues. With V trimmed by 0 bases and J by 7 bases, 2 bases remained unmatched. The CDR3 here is CASSLARLAGGEQYF. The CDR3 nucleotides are TGTGCCAGCAGCTTAGCCAGACTAGCGGGAGGGGAGCAGTACTTC.

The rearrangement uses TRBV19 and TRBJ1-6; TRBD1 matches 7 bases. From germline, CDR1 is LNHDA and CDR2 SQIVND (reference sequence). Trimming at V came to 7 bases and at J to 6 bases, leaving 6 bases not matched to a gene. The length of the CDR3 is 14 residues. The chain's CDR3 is CASTTGIPNSPLHF. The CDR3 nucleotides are TGTGCCAGTACGACAGGGATACCTAATTCACCCCTCCACTTT.

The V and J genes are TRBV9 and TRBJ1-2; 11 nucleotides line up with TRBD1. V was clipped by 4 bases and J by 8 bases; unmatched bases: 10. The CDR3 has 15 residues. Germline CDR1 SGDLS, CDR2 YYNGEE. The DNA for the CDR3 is TGTGCCAGCAGCCCGGGACAGGGGGATTTCTTAGGCTACACCTTC. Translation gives CASSPGQGDFLGYTF.

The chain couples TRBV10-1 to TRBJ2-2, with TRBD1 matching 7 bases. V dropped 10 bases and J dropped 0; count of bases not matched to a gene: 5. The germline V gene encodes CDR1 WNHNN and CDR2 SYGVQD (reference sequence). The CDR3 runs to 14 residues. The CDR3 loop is CATRDSANTGELFF. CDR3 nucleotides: TGCGCCACCCGGGACAGCGCGAACACCGGGGAGCTGTTTTTT.

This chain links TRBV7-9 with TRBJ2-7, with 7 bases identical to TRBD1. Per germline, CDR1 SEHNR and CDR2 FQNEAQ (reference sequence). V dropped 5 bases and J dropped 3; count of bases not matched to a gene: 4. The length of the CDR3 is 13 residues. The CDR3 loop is CASSQRQGYEQYF. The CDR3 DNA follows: TGTGCCAGCAGCCAGAGACAGGGCTACGAGCAGTACTTC.

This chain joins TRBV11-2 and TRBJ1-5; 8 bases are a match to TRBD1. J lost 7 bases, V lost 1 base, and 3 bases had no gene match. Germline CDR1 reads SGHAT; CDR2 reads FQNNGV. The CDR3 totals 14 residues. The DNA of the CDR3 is TGTGCCAGCAGCTTAGCAGGGGGCGGACAGCCCCAGCATTTT. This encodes CASSLAGGGQPQHF.

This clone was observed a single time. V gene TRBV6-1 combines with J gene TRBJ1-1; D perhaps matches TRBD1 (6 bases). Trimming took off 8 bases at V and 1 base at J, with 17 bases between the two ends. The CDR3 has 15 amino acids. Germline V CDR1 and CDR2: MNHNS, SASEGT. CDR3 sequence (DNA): TGTGCCAGCGGGGGTGGGGGGGCAAAGAACACTGAAGCTTTCTTT. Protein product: CASGGGGAKNTEAFF.

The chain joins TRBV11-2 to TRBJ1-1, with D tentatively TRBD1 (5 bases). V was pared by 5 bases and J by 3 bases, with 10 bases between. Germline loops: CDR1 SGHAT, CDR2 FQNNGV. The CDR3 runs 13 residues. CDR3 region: CASSPAGYTEAFF. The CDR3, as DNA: TGTGCCAGCAGCCCCGCAGGGTACACTGAAGCTTTCTTT. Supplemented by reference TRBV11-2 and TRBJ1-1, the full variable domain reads EAGVAQSPRYKIIEKRQSVAFWCNPISGHATLYWYQQILGQGPKLLIQFQNNGVVDDSQLPKDRFSAERLKGVDSTLKIQPAKLEDSAVYLCASSPAGYTEAFFGQGTRLTVV.

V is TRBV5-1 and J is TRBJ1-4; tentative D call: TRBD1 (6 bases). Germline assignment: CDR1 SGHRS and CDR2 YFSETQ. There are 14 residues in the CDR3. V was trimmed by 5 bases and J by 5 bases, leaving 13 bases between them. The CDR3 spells CASRGSTGNEKLFF. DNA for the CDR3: TGCGCCAGCAGGGGATCAACAGGGAATGAAAAACTGTTTTTT.

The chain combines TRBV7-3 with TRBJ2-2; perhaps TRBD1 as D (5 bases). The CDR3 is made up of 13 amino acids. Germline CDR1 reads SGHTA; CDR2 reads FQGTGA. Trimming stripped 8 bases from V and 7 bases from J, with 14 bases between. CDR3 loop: CASAHGANGELFF. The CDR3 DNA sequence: TGTGCCAGCGCACATGGGGCAAACGGGGAGCTGTTTTTT.

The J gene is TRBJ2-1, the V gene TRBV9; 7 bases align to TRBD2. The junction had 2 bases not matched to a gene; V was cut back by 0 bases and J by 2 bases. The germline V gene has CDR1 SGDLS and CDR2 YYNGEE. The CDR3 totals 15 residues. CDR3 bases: TGTGCCAGCAGCGTAGGGCGGGGGACCTACAATGAGCAGTTCTTC. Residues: CASSVGRGTYNEQFF.

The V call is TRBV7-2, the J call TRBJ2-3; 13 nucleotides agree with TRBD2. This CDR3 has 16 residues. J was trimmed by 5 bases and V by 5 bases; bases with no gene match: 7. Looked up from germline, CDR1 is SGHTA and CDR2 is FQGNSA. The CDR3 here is CASSILAGGGIDTQYF. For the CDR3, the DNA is TGTGCCAGCAGCATACTAGCGGGGGGGGGCATAGATACGCAGTATTTT.

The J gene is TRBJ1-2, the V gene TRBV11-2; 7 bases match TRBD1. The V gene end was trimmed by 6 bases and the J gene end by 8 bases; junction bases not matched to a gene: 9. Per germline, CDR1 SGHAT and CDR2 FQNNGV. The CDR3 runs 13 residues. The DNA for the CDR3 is TGTGCCAGCAGGCCCATAGGGGGCGCAGGCTACACCTTC. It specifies CASRPIGGAGYTF.

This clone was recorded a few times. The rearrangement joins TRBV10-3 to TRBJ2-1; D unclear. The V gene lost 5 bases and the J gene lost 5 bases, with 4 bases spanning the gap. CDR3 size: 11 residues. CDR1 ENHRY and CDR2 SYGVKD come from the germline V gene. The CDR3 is CAISFNNEQFF. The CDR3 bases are TGTGCCATCAGTTTTAACAATGAGCAGTTCTTC.

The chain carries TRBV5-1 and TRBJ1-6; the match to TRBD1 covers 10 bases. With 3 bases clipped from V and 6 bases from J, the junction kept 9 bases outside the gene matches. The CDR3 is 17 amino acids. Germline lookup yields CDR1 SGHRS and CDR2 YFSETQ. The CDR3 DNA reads TGCGCCAGCAGCTCTACAGACAGGGGGCAAGGTAATTCACCCCTCCACTTT. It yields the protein CASSSTDRGQGNSPLHF.

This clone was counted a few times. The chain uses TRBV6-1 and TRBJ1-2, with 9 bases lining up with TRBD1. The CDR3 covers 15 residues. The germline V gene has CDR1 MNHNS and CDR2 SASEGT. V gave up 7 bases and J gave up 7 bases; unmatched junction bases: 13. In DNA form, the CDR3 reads TGTGCCAGCACTACAGGGGGCTTGAGGATCGGTGGCTACACCTTC. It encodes CASTTGGLRIGGYTF.

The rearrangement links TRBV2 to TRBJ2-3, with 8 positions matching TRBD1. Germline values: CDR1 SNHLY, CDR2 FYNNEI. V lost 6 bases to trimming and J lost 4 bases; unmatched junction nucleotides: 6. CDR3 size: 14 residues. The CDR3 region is CASSPGQVSDTQYF. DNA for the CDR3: TGTGCCAGCAGCCCGGGACAGGTATCAGATACGCAGTATTTT.

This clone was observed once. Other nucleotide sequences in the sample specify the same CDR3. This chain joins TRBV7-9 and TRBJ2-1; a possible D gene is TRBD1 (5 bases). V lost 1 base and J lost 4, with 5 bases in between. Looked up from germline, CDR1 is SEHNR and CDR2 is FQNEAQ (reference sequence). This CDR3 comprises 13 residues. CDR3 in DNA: TGTGCCAGCAGCTTAGGACAGTACAATGAGCAGTTCTTC. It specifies CASSLGQYNEQFF.

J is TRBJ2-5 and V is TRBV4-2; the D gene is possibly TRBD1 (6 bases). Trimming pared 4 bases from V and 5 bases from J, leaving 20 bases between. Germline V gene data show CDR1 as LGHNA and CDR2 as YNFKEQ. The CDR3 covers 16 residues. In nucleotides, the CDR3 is TGTGCCAGCAGCCCGGTAGGACAGCTGGACGTGGAGACCCAGTACTTC. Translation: CASSPVGQLDVETQYF.

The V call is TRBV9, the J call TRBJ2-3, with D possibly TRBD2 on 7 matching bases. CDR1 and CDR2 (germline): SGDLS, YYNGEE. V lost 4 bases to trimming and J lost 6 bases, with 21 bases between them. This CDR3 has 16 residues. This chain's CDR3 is CASSHLPPGGRDTQYF. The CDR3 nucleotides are TGTGCCAGCAGCCATCTGCCCCCGGGGGGCCGGGATACGCAGTATTTT.

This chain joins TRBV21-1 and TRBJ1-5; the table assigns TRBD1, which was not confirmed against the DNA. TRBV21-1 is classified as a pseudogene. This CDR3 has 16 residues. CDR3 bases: TGTGCCAGCAGCATTACAGGGGGCCTCGTACGTCAGCCCCAGCATTTT. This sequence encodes CASSITGGLVRQPQHF.

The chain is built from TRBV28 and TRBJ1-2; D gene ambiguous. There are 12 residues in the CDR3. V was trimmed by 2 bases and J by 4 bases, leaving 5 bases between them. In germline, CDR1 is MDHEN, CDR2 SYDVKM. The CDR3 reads CASSLTVYGYTF. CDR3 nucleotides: TGTGCCAGCAGTTTAACAGTCTATGGCTACACCTTC.

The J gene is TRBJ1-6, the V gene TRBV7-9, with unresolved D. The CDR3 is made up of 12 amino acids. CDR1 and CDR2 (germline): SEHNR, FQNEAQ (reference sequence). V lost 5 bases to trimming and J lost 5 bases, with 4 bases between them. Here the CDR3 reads CASSPDNSPLHF. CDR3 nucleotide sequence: TGTGCCAGCAGCCCCGATAATTCACCCCTCCACTTT.